This TCR beta chain was profiled in a study of radiotherapy plus CTLA-4 blockade in lung cancer. Method: immunoSEQ multiplex PCR; TCRdb's copy keeps in-frame clones and lacks some. The table lists about 77,000 clones, 74% of them singletons. The CDR3 sequence is 17 residues long. Trimming at V came to 0 bases and at J to 5 bases, leaving 8 bases not matched to a gene. Germline V gives CDR1 SGHVS, CDR2 FQNEAQ. Details on this clone: Its antigen is unknown.

Study-level results: In blood, early T cell clone dynamics reportedly predicted response best, together with interferon-beta.

The sequenced sample was peripheral blood, obtained from a patient treated with radiotherapy plus ipilimumab. The V and J genes are TRBV7-8 and TRBJ2-1; TRBD2 agrees at 9 bases. This TCR came from a human donor with non-small cell lung cancer whose response to radiotherapy plus ipilimumab could not be evaluated. CDR3 nucleotides: TGTGCCAGCAGCTTAGCGCGGTATAGCGGGAGAAACAATGAGCAGTTCTTC. It codes for CASSLARYSGRNNEQFF.